Presented here are 14 T cell receptor beta chains from one specimen sequenced in a study of shared clonotypes between healthy human individuals. Only in-frame clones appear in the TCRdb table, and some are missing; sequencing was by immunoSEQ multiplex PCR. The sample shows about 380,000 clones, 90% to 98% of them seen only once. Sequencing input: memory CD8+ T cells sorted from blood. Indicated subset: CD45RO+ cells pooled with CCR7-negative TemRA cells. These receptors were taken from a man younger than 45 in good health.

The rearrangement links TRBV4-1 to TRBJ1-1; TRBD1 agrees at 12 bases. In germline, CDR1 is MGHRA, CDR2 YSYEKL. The CDR3 length is 19 residues. Unmatched junction bases numbered 12, after V lost 4 bases and J lost 0 bases. The CDR3 nucleotides read TGCGCCAGCAGCCGAGCGCCTCCGGGACAGGGGGCGATGAACACTGAAGCTTTCTTT. Translated, it gives CASSRAPPGQGAMNTEAFF.

The chain uses TRBV27 and TRBJ2-7; 7 nucleotides agree with TRBD1. Trimming at V came to 5 bases and at J to 2 bases, leaving 6 bases not matched to a gene. The CDR3 extends over 14 amino acids. CDR1 is MNHEY and CDR2 is SMNVEV in the germline V gene (reference sequence). The CDR3 here is CASSKQGDPYEQYF. The CDR3 DNA sequence: TGTGCCAGCAGTAAGCAGGGGGACCCCTACGAGCAGTACTTC.

The V and J genes are TRBV2 and TRBJ2-1; 11 bases are a match to TRBD2. Looked up from germline, CDR1 is SNHLY and CDR2 is FYNNEI. The CDR3 has 16 residues. Germline trimming cut 7 bases from V and 2 bases from J; bases unmatched to any gene: 7. The CDR3 spells CASILAGGRPYNEQFF. In DNA, the CDR3 is TGTGCCAGCATTTTAGCGGGAGGGCGCCCCTACAATGAGCAGTTCTTC. Using reference TRBV2 and TRBJ2-1 for the parts outside the CDR3, the full variable domain is EPEVTQTPSHQVTQMGQEVILRCVPISNHLYFYWYRQILGQKVEFLVSFYNNEISEKSEIFDDQFSVERPDGSNFTLKIRSTKLEDSAMYFCASILAGGRPYNEQFFGPGTRLTVL.

V usage is TRBV29-1 and J usage is TRBJ1-1, with D perhaps matching TRBD1 (5 bases). The CDR3 is 13 residues long. CDR1 and CDR2 (germline): SQVTM, ANQGSEA. V lost 6 bases and J lost 0, with 11 bases in between. CDR3 region: CSVRGRMNTEAFF. CDR3 DNA: TGCAGCGTGAGGGGCAGAATGAACACTGAAGCTTTCTTT.

The genes are TRBV7-9 and TRBJ1-5; D is undetermined. The CDR3 contains 14 residues. CDR1 SEHNR and CDR2 FQNEAQ come from the germline V gene (reference sequence). Trimming stripped 2 bases from V and 6 bases from J, with 11 bases between. The CDR3 coding sequence is TGTGCCAGCAGCTTATCGGGTGGCGGTCAGCCCCAGCATTTT. Protein sequence: CASSLSGGGQPQHF.

The chain carries TRBV14 and TRBJ1-1; weak D call: TRBD1 (6 bases). V was clipped by 4 bases and J by 4 bases, with 10 bases between them. CDR1 and CDR2 from the germline V gene are SGHDN and FVKESK. CDR3 length: 13 residues. This CDR3 is CASSLFRGTEAFF. The CDR3 DNA follows: TGTGCCAGCAGCCTTTTCAGGGGCACTGAAGCTTTCTTT.

In this sample, this clone turned up once. The chain carries TRBV2 and TRBJ1-1, with no clear D. CDR1 SNHLY and CDR2 FYNNEI come from the germline V gene. V was shortened by 7 bases and J by 4 bases, with 7 bases between the two germline ends. This CDR3 contains 11 residues. The CDR3 reads CASTEFTEAFF. In nucleotides, the CDR3 is TGTGCCAGCACCGAATTCACTGAAGCTTTCTTT.

The CDR3: CASSEGQRRNEKLFF. CDR3 nucleotides: TGTGCCAGCAGCGAAGGACAGAGGCGTAATGAAAAACTGTTTTTT. The chain couples TRBV4-2 to TRBJ1-4; perhaps TRBD1 as D (6 bases). Germline-derived CDR1 and CDR2 are LGHNA and YNFKEQ. The CDR3 is 15 residues long. Trimming removed 5 bases from V and 4 bases from J, with 14 bases in between.

The chain recombines TRBV5-1 with TRBJ2-7; D is tentatively TRBD1 or TRBD2 (5 bases each). The germline CDR1 and CDR2 sequences are SGHRS and YFSETQ. This CDR3 region has 16 residues. The V gene lost 0 bases and the J gene lost 3 bases, with 16 bases spanning the gap. CDR3 region: CASSLGGQPGGYEQYF. The CDR3 bases are TGCGCCAGCAGCTTGGGAGGGCAGCCTGGGGGCTACGAGCAGTACTTC.

The chain uses TRBV11-3 and TRBJ2-1; possibly TRBD2 for D (6 bases). The ends were cut back, 1 base at V and 5 bases at J, with 9 bases in the middle. The length of the CDR3 is 14 residues. Germline assignment: CDR1 SGHNT and CDR2 YENEEA. Here the CDR3 reads CASSLGGGHNEQFF. The DNA for the CDR3 is TGTGCCAGCAGCTTAGGGGGAGGACACAATGAGCAGTTCTTC.

V usage is TRBV27 and J usage is TRBJ2-7; 10 nucleotides align to TRBD2. The CDR3 is 15 residues long. The V segment lost 7 bases and the J segment 0 bases; nucleotides outside the gene matches: 6. CDR1 and CDR2 from the germline V gene are MNHEY and SMNVEV (reference sequence). The CDR3 DNA follows: TGTGCCAGCAAACTAGCGGGACAAAGCTCCTACGAGCAGTACTTC. Amino acid sequence: CASKLAGQSSYEQYF.

The V and J genes are TRBV19 and TRBJ2-2; 7 positions match TRBD2. Germline loops: CDR1 LNHDA, CDR2 SQIVND (reference sequence). V lost 6 bases, J lost 1 base, and 2 bases stayed unmatched. The CDR3 totals 14 residues. CDR3 loop: CASRTSRNTGELFF. The CDR3 region has the DNA TGTGCCAGTAGGACTAGCCGGAACACCGGGGAGCTGTTTTTT.

The rearrangement joins TRBV30 to TRBJ2-3; the D gene is possibly TRBD2 (6 bases). The V and J ends lost 0 bases and 1 base respectively, with 14 bases between them. The CDR3 is 16 residues long. Germline CDR1 reads GTSNPN; CDR2 reads SVGIG (reference sequence). This chain's CDR3 is CAWSVLGGEGTDTQYF. The CDR3 DNA sequence: TGTGCCTGGAGTGTACTGGGGGGAGAAGGCACAGATACGCAGTATTTT.

Concerning this clone itself: Other DNA variants within this sample encode the same CDR3. This sequence joins TRBV4-1 and TRBJ2-7; D unresolved. The CDR3 sequence is 12 residues long. Trimming took off 1 base at V and 3 bases at J, with 4 bases between the two ends. Germline-derived CDR1 and CDR2 are MGHRA and YSYEKL. The CDR3 sequence: CASSQGGYEQYF. The CDR3 coding sequence is TGCGCCAGCAGCCAAGGGGGCTACGAGCAGTACTTC.